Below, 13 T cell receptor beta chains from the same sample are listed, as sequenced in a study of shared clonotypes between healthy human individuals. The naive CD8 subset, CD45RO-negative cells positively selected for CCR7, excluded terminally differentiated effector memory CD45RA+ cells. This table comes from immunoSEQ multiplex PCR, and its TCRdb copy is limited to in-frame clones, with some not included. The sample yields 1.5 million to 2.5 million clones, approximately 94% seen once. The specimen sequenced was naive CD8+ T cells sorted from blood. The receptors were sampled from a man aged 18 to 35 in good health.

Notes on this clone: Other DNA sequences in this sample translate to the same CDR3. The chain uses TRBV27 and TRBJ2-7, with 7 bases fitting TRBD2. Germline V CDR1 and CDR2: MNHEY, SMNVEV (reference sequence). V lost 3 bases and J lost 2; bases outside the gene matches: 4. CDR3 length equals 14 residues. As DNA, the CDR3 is TGTGCCAGCAGTTTGGGGGGGTCGACCTACGAGCAGTACTTC. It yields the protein CASSLGGSTYEQYF.

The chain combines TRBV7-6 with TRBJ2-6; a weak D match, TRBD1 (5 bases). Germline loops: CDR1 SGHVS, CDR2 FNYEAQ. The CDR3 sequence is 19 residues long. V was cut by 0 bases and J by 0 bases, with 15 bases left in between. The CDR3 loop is CASSLADRPFRSGANVLTF. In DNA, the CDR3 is TGTGCCAGCAGCTTAGCTGACAGACCATTCCGCTCTGGGGCCAACGTCCTGACTTTC. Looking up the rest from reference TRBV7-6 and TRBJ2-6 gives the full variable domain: GAGVSQSPRYKVTKRGQDVALRCDPISGHVSLYWYRQALGQGPEFLTYFNYEAQQDKSGLPNDRFSAERPEGSISTLTIQRTEQRDSAMYRCASSLADRPFRSGANVLTFGAGSRLTVL.

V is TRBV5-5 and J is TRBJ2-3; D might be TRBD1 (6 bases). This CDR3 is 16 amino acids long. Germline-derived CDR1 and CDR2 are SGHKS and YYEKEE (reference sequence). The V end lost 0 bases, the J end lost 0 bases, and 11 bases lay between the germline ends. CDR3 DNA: TGTGCCAGCAGCTTGGCCGGGACACCTAGCACAGATACGCAGTATTTT. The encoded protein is CASSLAGTPSTDTQYF.

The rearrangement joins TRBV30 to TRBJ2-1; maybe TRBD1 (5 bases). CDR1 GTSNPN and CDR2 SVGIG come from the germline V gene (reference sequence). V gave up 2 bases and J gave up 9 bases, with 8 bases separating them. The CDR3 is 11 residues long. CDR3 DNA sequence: TGTGCCTGGAGTAGGGGTGGTGAGCAGTTCTTC. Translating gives CAWSRGGEQFF.

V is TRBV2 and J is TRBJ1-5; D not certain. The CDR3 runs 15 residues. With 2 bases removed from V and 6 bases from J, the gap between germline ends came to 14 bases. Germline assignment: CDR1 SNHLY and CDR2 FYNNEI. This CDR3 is CASSEWRAGGQPQHF. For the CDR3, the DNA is TGTGCCAGCAGTGAATGGAGGGCCGGCGGTCAGCCCCAGCATTTT. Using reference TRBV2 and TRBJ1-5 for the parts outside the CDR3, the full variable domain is EPEVTQTPSHQVTQMGQEVILRCVPISNHLYFYWYRQILGQKVEFLVSFYNNEISEKSEIFDDQFSVERPDGSNFTLKIRSTKLEDSAMYFCASSEWRAGGQPQHFGDGTRLSIL.

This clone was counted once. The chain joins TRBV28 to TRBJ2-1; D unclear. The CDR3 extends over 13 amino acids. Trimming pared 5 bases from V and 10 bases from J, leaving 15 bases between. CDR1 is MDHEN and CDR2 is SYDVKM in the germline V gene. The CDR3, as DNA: TGTGCCAGCAGTGCCCAGTGGGTTGGGGAGCAGTTCTTC. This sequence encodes CASSAQWVGEQFF.

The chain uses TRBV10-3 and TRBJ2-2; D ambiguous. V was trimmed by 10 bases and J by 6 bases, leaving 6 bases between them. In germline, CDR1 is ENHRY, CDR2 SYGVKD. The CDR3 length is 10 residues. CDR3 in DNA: TGTGCCACTACGGCCGGGGAGCTGTTTTTT. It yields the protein CATTAGELFF.

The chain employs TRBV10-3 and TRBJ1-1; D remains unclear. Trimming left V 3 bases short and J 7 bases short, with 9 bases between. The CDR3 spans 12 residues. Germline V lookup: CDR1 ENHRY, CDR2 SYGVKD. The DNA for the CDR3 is TGTGCCATCAGTGACTCACGGATTGAAGCTTTCTTT. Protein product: CAISDSRIEAFF.

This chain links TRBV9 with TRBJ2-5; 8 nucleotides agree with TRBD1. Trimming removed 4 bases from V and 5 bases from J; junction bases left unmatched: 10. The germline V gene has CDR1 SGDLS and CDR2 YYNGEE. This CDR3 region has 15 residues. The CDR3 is CASSSSTGGGETQYF. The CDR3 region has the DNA TGTGCCAGCAGCTCGAGTACAGGGGGTGGTGAGACCCAGTACTTC.

The CDR3 DNA follows: TGTGCCAGCAGCTTTTTCGGGAGCACAGATACGCAGTATTTT. Encoded protein: CASSFFGSTDTQYF. The J gene is TRBJ2-3, the V gene TRBV13; the D is unclear. V shed 3 bases and J shed 0 bases, with 7 bases lying between them. The germline CDR1 and CDR2 sequences are PRHDT and FYEKMQ (reference sequence). This CDR3 has 14 residues.

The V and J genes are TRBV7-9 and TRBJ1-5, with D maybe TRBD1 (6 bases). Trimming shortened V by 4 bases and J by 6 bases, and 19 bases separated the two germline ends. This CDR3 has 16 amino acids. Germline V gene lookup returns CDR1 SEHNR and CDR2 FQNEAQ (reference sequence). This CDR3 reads CASSSTGTPVGQPQHF. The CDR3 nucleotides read TGTGCCAGCAGCTCGACCGGGACACCGGTGGGTCAGCCCCAGCATTTT.

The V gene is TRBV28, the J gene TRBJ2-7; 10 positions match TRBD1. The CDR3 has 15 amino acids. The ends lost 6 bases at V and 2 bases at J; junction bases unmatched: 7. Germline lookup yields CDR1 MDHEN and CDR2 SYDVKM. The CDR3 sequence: CASRSLGTGAYEQYF. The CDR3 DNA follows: TGTGCCAGCAGGAGTCTCGGGACAGGGGCCTACGAGCAGTACTTC.

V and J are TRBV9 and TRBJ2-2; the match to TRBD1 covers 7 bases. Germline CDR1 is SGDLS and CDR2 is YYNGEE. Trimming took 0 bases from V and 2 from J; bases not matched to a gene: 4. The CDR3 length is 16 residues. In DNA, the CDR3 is TGTGCCAGCAGCGTAGACAGGGGCTCCAACACCGGGGAGCTGTTTTTT. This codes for CASSVDRGSNTGELFF.